This TCR beta chain is from a study of T-cell memory formation after mild COVID-19. TCRdb redid the calling of the 5' RACE reads with MiXCR, one entry per CDR3 protein. The table records 15,000 to 20,000 distinct CDR3 sequences, around 25% of them present only once. CDR1 and CDR2 (germline): SEHNR, FQNEAQ (reference sequence). V lost 3 bases and J lost 9, with 6 bases in between. The CDR3 length is 12 residues. This clonotype was seen ten or more times. The chain joins TRBV7-9 to TRBJ1-6, with no clear D. This receptor was identified in a man younger than 30 who had mild COVID-19 (a few samples of this study predate the infection). Cell type and time point are not known. The sample taken for sequencing was PBMCs or a T cell subset sorted from them (not recorded which). DNA of the CDR3: TGTGCCAGCAGCTTGTGGGTTTCACCCCTCCACTTT. It yields the protein CASSLWVSPLHF.